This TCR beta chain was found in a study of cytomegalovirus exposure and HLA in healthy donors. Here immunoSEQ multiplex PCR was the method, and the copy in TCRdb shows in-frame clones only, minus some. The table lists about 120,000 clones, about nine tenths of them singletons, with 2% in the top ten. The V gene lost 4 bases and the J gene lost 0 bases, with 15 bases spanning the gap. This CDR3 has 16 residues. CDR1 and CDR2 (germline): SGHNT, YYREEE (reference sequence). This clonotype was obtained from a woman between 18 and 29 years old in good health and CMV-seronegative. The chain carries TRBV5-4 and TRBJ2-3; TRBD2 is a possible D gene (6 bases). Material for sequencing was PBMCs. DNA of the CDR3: TGTGCCAGCAGCGTTAATAGCGGAAGTAGCACAGATACGCAGTATTTT. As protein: CASSVNSGSSTDTQYF.